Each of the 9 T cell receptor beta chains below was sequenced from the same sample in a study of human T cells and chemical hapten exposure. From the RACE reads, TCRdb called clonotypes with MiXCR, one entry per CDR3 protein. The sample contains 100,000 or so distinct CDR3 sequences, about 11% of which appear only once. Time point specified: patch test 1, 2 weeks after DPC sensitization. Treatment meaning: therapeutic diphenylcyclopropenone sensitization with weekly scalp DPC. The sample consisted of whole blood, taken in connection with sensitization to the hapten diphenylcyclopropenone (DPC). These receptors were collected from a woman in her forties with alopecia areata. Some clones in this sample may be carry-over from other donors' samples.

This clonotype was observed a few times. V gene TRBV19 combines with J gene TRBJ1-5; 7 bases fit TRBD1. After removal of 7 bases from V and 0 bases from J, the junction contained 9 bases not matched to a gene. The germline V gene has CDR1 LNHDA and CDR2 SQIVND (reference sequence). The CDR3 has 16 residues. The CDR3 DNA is TGTGCCAGTATCCCGACAGGGAAGTATAGCAATCAGCCCCAGCATTTT. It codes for CASIPTGKYSNQPQHF.

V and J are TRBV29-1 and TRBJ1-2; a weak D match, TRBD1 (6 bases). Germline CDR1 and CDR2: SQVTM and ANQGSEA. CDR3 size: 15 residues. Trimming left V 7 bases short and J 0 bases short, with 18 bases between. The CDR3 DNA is TGCAGCGCTGGAGGGAAAGGACAGACTAACTATGGCTACACCTTC. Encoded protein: CSAGGKGQTNYGYTF.

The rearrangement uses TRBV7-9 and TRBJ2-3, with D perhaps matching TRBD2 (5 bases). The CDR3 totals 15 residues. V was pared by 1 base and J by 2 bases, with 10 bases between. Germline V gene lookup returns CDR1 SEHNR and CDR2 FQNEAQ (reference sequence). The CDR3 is CASSLVAGDTDTQYF. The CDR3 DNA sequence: TGTGCCAGCAGCTTAGTGGCGGGCGACACAGATACGCAGTATTTT.

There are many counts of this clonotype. CDR3 bases: TGTGCCAGCAGTCCCCGTGGGGGGGGGCGCCGCACTGAAGCTTTCTTT. Translation: CASSPRGGGRRTEAFF. This chain links TRBV25-1 with TRBJ1-1, with a weak D call TRBD1 (6 bases). In germline, CDR1 is MGHDK, CDR2 SYGVNS. CDR3 length equals 16 residues. Trimming stripped 5 bases from V and 4 bases from J, with 20 bases between.

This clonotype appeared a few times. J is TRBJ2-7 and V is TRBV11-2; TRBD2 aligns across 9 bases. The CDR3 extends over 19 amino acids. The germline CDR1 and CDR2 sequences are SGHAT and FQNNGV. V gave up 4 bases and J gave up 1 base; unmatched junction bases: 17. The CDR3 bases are TGTGCCAGCAGCTCCCTACCTCCCGGACTAGCGAGGATTTCCTACGAGCAGTACTTC. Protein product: CASSSLPPGLARISYEQYF.

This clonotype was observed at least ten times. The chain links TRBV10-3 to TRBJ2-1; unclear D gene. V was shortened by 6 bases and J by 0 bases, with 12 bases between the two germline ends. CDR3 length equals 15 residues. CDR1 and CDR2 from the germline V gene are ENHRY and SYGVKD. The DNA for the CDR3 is TGTGCCATCAGCCCGAGCCCGAACTCCTACAATGAGCAGTTCTTC. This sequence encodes CAISPSPNSYNEQFF.

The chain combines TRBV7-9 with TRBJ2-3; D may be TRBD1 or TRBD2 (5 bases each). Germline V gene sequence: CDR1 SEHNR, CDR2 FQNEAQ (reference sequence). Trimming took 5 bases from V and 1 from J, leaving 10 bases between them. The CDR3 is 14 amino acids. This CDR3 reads CASSPGPGTDTQYF. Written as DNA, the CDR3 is TGTGCCAGCAGCCCGGGACCTGGCACAGATACGCAGTATTTT.

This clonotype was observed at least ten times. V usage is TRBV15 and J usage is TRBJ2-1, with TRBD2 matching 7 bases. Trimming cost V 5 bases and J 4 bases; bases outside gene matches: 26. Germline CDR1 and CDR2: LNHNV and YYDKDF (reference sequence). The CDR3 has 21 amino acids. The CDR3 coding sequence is TGTGCCACCAGCGGGGGACCAGCACCACTGAGGCAGGCGGGGGATTACAATGAGCAGTTCTTC. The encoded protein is CATSGGPAPLRQAGDYNEQFF.

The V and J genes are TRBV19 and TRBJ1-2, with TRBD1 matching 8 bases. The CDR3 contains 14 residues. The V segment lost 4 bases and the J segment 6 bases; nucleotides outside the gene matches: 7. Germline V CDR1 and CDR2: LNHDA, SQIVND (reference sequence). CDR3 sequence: CASSTRTGNNGYTF. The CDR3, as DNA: TGTGCCAGTAGTACCCGGACAGGGAATAATGGCTACACCTTC.